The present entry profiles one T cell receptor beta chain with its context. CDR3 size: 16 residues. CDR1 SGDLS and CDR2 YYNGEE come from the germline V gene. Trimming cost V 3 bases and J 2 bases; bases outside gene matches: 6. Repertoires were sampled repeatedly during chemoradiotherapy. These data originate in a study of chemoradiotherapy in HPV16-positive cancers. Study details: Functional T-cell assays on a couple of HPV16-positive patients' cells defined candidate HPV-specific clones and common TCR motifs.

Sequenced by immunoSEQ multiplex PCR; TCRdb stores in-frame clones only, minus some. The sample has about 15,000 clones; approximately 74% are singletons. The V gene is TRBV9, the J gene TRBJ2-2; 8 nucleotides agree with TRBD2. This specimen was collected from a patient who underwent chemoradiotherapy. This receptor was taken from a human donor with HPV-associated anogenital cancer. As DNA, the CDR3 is TGTGCCAGCAGCGACGTAGCGGGGCTAAACACCGGGGAGCTGTTTTTT. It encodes CASSDVAGLNTGELFF.